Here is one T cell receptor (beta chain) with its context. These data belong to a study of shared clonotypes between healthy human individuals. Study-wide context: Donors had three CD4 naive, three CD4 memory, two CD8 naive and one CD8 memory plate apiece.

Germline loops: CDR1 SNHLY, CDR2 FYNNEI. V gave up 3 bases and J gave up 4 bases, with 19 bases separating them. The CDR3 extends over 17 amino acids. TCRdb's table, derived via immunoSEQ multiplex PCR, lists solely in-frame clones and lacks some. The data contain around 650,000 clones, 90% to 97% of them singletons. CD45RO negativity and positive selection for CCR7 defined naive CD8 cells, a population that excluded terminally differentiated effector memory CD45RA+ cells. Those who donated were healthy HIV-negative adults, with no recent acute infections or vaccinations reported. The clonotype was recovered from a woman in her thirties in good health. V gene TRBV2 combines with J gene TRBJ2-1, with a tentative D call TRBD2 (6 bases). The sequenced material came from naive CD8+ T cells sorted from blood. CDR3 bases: TGTGCCAGCAGTGACCCTAGCGACACCTCTTCTTACAATGAGCAGTTCTTC. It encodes CASSDPSDTSSYNEQFF.